Following are 24 T cell receptor beta chains from one sample sequenced in a study of T cells after yellow fever vaccination. TCRdb re-derived calls from the 5' RACE reads in MiXCR, one entry per CDR3 protein. The data show under 150,000 distinct CDR3 sequences, around 7.7% seen once. This sample comprised CD4+ T cells sorted from PBMCs, obtained 5 days after the yellow fever booster vaccination. The receptors come from a young man who received the YFV17D yellow fever vaccine.

This clonotype was seen ten or more times. The rearrangement links TRBV5-1 to TRBJ2-3; the D gene could be TRBD1 or TRBD2 (6 bases each). The CDR3 is 15 residues long. The ends were cut back, 2 bases at V and 2 bases at J, with 12 bases in the middle. Germline V gives CDR1 SGHRS, CDR2 YFSETQ. CDR3 residues: CASSLGGLITDTQYF. CDR3 DNA sequence: TGCGCCAGCAGCTTAGGGGGACTTATCACAGATACGCAGTATTTT.

Note on this clonotype: A single base separates this from a much larger clone, so it may be a read error. V usage is TRBV7-2 and J usage is TRBJ2-1, with no clear D. This CDR3 has 15 amino acids. The V end lost 4 bases, the J end lost 3 bases, and 13 bases lay between the germline ends. Germline V lookup: CDR1 SGHTA, CDR2 FQGNSA. The CDR3: CASSSGRLNYNEQFF. In nucleotides, the CDR3 is TGTGCCAGCAGCTCAGGACGATTAAACTACAATGAGCAGTTCTTC.

At least ten counts were recorded for this clonotype. V usage is TRBV29-1 and J usage is TRBJ2-3, with 7 positions matching TRBD2. CDR1 and CDR2 (germline): SQVTM, ANQGSEA. The CDR3 length is 13 residues. J lost 11 bases, V lost 6 bases, and 14 bases had no gene match. In DNA form, the CDR3 reads TGCAGCGTCGAGGCTAGCGGCCAAGAAGGGCAGTATTTT. It codes for CSVEASGQEGQYF.

This clonotype was counted only a few times. The chain couples TRBV11-3 to TRBJ2-3; 10 nucleotides line up with TRBD1. The CDR3 has 17 amino acids. Trimming at V came to 4 bases and at J to 5 bases, leaving 12 bases not matched to a gene. CDR1 is SGHNT and CDR2 is YENEEA in the germline V gene. The CDR3 reads CASSSTGGSPGGDTQYF. Here the CDR3 DNA reads TGTGCCAGCAGCTCGACAGGGGGCTCCCCGGGTGGAGATACGCAGTATTTT.

In the case of this clonotype: A much larger clonotype is one base distant, so this may be a read error. The chain couples TRBV11-2 to TRBJ2-1, with 11 bases lining up with TRBD2. The germline CDR1 and CDR2 sequences are SGHAT and FQNNGV. There are 16 residues in the CDR3. The CDR3 protein is CGSSGPGTSGRGGQFF. For the CDR3, the DNA is TGTGGCAGCAGCGGGCCCGGGACTAGCGGACGAGGTGGGCAGTTCTTC.

V and J are TRBV5-4 and TRBJ2-2; D is uncertain. From germline, CDR1 is SGHNT and CDR2 YYREEE (reference sequence). With 4 bases removed from V and 4 bases from J, the gap between germline ends came to 14 bases. The CDR3 sequence is 15 residues long. The CDR3 spells CASSPDGTRTGELFF. The CDR3 DNA reads as TGTGCCAGCAGCCCGGACGGAACCCGCACCGGGGAGCTGTTTTTT.

Turning to this clonotype: A read error may be the cause here, since a much bigger clone is one base away. This chain links TRBV7-2 with TRBJ2-3; 11 bases line up with TRBD2. This CDR3 contains 16 residues. Germline V gene sequence: CDR1 SGHTA, CDR2 FQGNSA. Written as DNA, the CDR3 is TGTGCCAGCAGCTTAGTTAGCGGGAGGGCCACAGATACGCCGTATTTT. This codes for CASSLVSGRATDTPYF.

The table lists this clonotype with many counts. The gene calls are TRBV29-1 and TRBJ2-3; D may correspond to TRBD1 or TRBD2 (5 bases each). This CDR3 comprises 12 residues. Germline V CDR1 and CDR2: SQVTM, ANQGSEA. Deletions cut 4 bases from V and 1 base from J, with 6 bases between. The CDR3 spells CSVGDGTDTQYF. CDR3 coding DNA: TGCAGCGTTGGGGACGGCACAGATACGCAGTATTTT.

The V gene is TRBV20-1, the J gene TRBJ1-1; D may be TRBD1 (5 bases). The germline V gene encodes CDR1 DFQATT and CDR2 SNEGSKA (reference sequence). V was pared by 0 bases and J by 6 bases, with 17 bases between. This CDR3 comprises 15 residues. DNA for the CDR3: TGCAGTGCTAGAGATTTAAGGGGACCGGACGCTGAAGCTTTCTTT. Protein sequence: CSARDLRGPDAEAFF.

This sequence joins TRBV30 and TRBJ2-6; TRBD1 agrees at 12 bases. Trimming took 7 bases from V and 4 from J; bases not matched to a gene: 14. CDR1 is GTSNPN and CDR2 is SVGIG in the germline V gene (reference sequence). There are 18 residues in the CDR3. CDR3 amino acids: CAFQIRDRGLLGANVLTF. CDR3 DNA sequence: TGTGCCTTCCAAATCCGGGACAGGGGGCTGCTAGGGGCCAACGTCCTGACTTTC.

This clonotype was recorded many times. The chain employs TRBV7-2 and TRBJ2-5, with D possibly TRBD1 on 5 matching bases. Germline loops: CDR1 SGHTA, CDR2 FQGNSA. Trimming removed 1 base at V and 7 bases at J, with 13 bases between. This CDR3 has 14 amino acids. In DNA, the CDR3 is TGTGCCAGCAGCTTAGAAGAAGCCACAGGGACCCAGTACTTC. As protein: CASSLEEATGTQYF.

This clonotype was counted at least ten times. This rearrangement joins TRBV12-3 or TRBV12-4 to TRBJ2-5; possibly TRBD1 or TRBD2 for D (5 bases each). The CDR3 loop spans 14 amino acids. The ends were cut back, 2 bases at V and 4 bases at J, with 11 bases in the middle. This CDR3 is CASSLMAGGETQYF. CDR3 in DNA: TGTGCCAGCAGTTTAATGGCTGGGGGAGAGACCCAGTACTTC.

This clonotype has a count of ten or more. The chain joins TRBV7-2 to TRBJ2-1, with 7 bases matching TRBD2. This CDR3 has 15 amino acids. The V gene end was trimmed by 1 base and the J gene end by 11 bases; junction bases not matched to a gene: 11. Germline CDR1 and CDR2: SGHTA and FQGNSA. The CDR3 protein is CASSLGGDLAAKQFF. The DNA of the CDR3 is TGTGCCAGCAGCTTAGGCGGAGACCTAGCGGCCAAGCAGTTCTTC.

This clonotype has a count of ten or more. The chain has TRBV14 and TRBJ2-1, with D maybe TRBD2 (6 bases). The ends were cut back, 4 bases at V and 4 bases at J, with 11 bases in the middle. Germline values: CDR1 SGHDN, CDR2 FVKESK. CDR3 length: 14 amino acids. CDR3 in amino acids: CASSPGRYYNEQFF. In DNA form, the CDR3 reads TGTGCCAGCAGCCCGGGGAGGTATTACAATGAGCAGTTCTTC.

This clonotype showed up many times. CDR3 sequence (DNA): TGTGCCAGCAGTTTTCGAGGACAGCGCCCCTACAATGAGCAGTTCTTC. As protein: CASSFRGQRPYNEQFF. The chain combines TRBV28 with TRBJ2-1; D is possibly TRBD1 (6 bases). The CDR3 is 16 residues long. The germline V gene encodes CDR1 MDHEN and CDR2 SYDVKM. V was cut by 3 bases and J by 2 bases, with 14 bases left in between.

Ten or more counts support this clonotype. The J gene is TRBJ1-1, the V gene TRBV12-3 or TRBV12-4; D gene unclear. Between the trimmed V and J ends, which lost 2 bases and 12 bases, there was a span of 16 bases. This CDR3 is built from 13 residues. Here the CDR3 DNA reads TGTGCCAGCAGTTTAAACCTCCTACGCGAAACTTTCTTT. As protein: CASSLNLLRETFF.

This clonotype was recorded at least ten times. This sequence joins TRBV12-3 or TRBV12-4 and TRBJ2-7; D unresolved. The V end was cut by 7 bases, the J end by 3 bases, with 16 bases between. This CDR3 is 14 amino acids long. The CDR3 reads CASTLGGFLYEQYF. The CDR3 region has the DNA TGTGCCAGCACCCTTGGTGGGTTCCTCTACGAGCAGTACTTC.

With respect to this clonotype: Given a much more abundant clone one base away, this may be a read error. This chain links TRBV7-9 with TRBJ2-1; TRBD2 might be the D (5 bases). The CDR3 contains 15 residues. Germline CDR1 is SEHNR and CDR2 is FQNEAQ (reference sequence). The CDR3 here is CTSNRGVYSYNEQFF. The DNA for the CDR3 is TGTACCAGCAACCGGGGAGTGTACTCCTACAATGAGCAGTTCTTC.

Ten or more counts support this clonotype. The chain recombines TRBV20-1 with TRBJ2-5; 8 nucleotides match TRBD1. The CDR3 has 12 amino acids. The J segment lost 2 bases and the V segment lost 6 bases, leaving 2 bases of the junction unmatched. In germline, CDR1 is DFQATT, CDR2 SNEGSKA (reference sequence). This chain's CDR3 is CSAGQDQETQYF. The CDR3, as DNA: TGCAGTGCGGGACAGGATCAAGAGACCCAGTACTTC.

This clonotype was counted a few times. V usage is TRBV28 and J usage is TRBJ2-3; the match to TRBD1 covers 10 bases. V was clipped by 2 bases and J by 0 bases; unmatched bases: 2. This CDR3 has 16 amino acids. Germline values: CDR1 MDHEN, CDR2 SYDVKM. The CDR3, as DNA: TGTGCCAGCAGTTTACCGGGACAGGGGAGCACAGATACGCAGTATTTT. It yields the protein CASSLPGQGSTDTQYF. Full variable domain (missing parts from reference TRBV28 and TRBJ2-3): DVKVTQSSRYLVKRTGEKVFLECVQDMDHENMFWYRQDPGLGLRLIYFSYDVKMKEKGDIPEGYSVSREKKERFSLILESASTNQTSMYLCASSLPGQGSTDTQYFGPGTRLTVL.

This clonotype was counted ten times or more. The CDR3 coding sequence is TGCGCCAGCAGCTTAGGCGGGAGAGCTACAGATACGCAGTATTTT. It is translated as CASSLGGRATDTQYF. The chain couples TRBV5-1 to TRBJ2-3; 7 positions match TRBD2. Trimming removed 2 bases from V and 3 bases from J; junction bases left unmatched: 6. This CDR3 is built from 15 residues. Germline values: CDR1 SGHRS, CDR2 YFSETQ.

This clonotype was detected many times. The V gene is TRBV20-1, the J gene TRBJ1-5; D ambiguous. The V gene lost 0 bases and the J gene lost 1 base, with 10 bases spanning the gap. This CDR3 has 15 residues. Germline CDR1 and CDR2: DFQATT and SNEGSKA (reference sequence). DNA of the CDR3: TGCAGTGCTAGAGATTCCGGAAGAAGCAATCAGCCCCAGCATTTT. Amino acid sequence: CSARDSGRSNQPQHF.

This chain links TRBV9 with TRBJ2-7, with no clear D. The CDR3 is made up of 14 amino acids. CDR1 is SGDLS and CDR2 is YYNGEE in the germline V gene. With 0 bases removed from V and 2 bases from J, the gap between germline ends came to 9 bases. In DNA, the CDR3 is TGTGCCAGCAGCGTAGCAGACGGAACCTACGAGCAGTACTTC. Translation: CASSVADGTYEQYF.

This clonotype was found many times. J is TRBJ2-3 and V is TRBV7-8; 15 bases fit TRBD2. The germline V gene encodes CDR1 SGHVS and CDR2 FQNEAQ. The V segment lost 8 bases and the J segment 0 bases; nucleotides outside the gene matches: 6. This CDR3 contains 17 residues. In DNA form, the CDR3 reads TGTGCCAGCGGGGGGACTAGCGGGAGGTCTAGCACAGATACGCAGTATTTT. This translates into CASGGTSGRSSTDTQYF.